The 29 T cell receptor beta chains below were found in one sample sequenced in a study of shared T cell receptors in the human thymus. Sequencing was performed with immunoSEQ multiplex PCR; in TCRdb, only in-frame clones are kept and a portion is missing. The table has under 850,000 clones, approximately 90% seen once. The data were also submitted as part of a second study, on human thymus T cells.

The sequenced sample was thymocytes. These receptors were obtained from a boy less than two years old with a congenital heart defect.

The rearrangement joins TRBV5-6 to TRBJ2-5, with D perhaps matching TRBD2 (6 bases). CDR3 size: 15 residues. Germline-derived CDR1 and CDR2 are SGHDT and YYEEEE. Trimming shortened V by 4 bases and J by 6 bases, and 19 bases separated the two germline ends. This CDR3 is CASSPAGGGLQTQYF. CDR3 coding DNA: TGTGCCAGCAGCCCCGCCGGCGGAGGGCTTCAGACCCAGTACTTC.

The genes are TRBV6-5 and TRBJ2-7, with 7 nucleotides matching TRBD1. J gave up 2 bases and V 2 bases, and 6 bases lay outside the gene matches. Germline lookup yields CDR1 MNHEY and CDR2 SVGAGI. The CDR3 consists of 15 residues. The CDR3: CASSYTHRGPYEQYF. In DNA form, the CDR3 reads TGTGCCAGCAGTTACACGCACAGGGGTCCCTACGAGCAGTACTTC.

The chain couples TRBV11-3 to TRBJ2-1; TRBD2 matches 8 bases. The J segment lost 8 bases and the V segment lost 4 bases, leaving 10 bases of the junction unmatched. The CDR3 runs 15 residues. Germline V gene lookup returns CDR1 SGHNT and CDR2 YENEEA. The CDR3 spells CASSSGEREIDEQFF. The DNA for the CDR3 is TGTGCCAGCAGCTCTGGGGAGCGGGAGATAGATGAGCAGTTCTTC.

The rearrangement links TRBV4-3 to TRBJ2-2; 14 bases are a match to TRBD2. The germline V gene has CDR1 LGHNA and CDR2 YSLEER. This CDR3 region has 19 residues. V lost 3 bases, J lost 4 bases, and 10 bases stayed unmatched. CDR3 protein: CASSQSPTSGRGGTGELFF. CDR3 in DNA: TGCGCCAGCAGCCAGTCCCCGACTAGCGGGAGGGGAGGCACCGGGGAGCTGTTTTTT.

The gene calls are TRBV14 and TRBJ2-7; the match to TRBD2 covers 10 bases. Germline CDR1 is SGHDN and CDR2 is FVKESK. This CDR3 region has 19 residues. V dropped 4 bases and J dropped 2; count of bases not matched to a gene: 17. This CDR3 reads CASSLLVPAGGPGTYEQYF. The CDR3 region has the DNA TGTGCCAGCAGCCTTCTCGTGCCAGCGGGAGGGCCCGGAACCTACGAGCAGTACTTC.

The J gene is TRBJ2-3, the V gene TRBV5-1; D is possibly TRBD2 (5 bases). Germline V gives CDR1 SGHRS, CDR2 YFSETQ. The CDR3 is made up of 16 amino acids. Trimming left V 7 bases short and J 5 bases short, with 23 bases between. CDR3 region: CASDLRARFNRDTQYF. In nucleotides, the CDR3 is TGCGCCAGCGATCTGAGGGCTAGATTCAACCGAGATACGCAGTATTTT.

V gene TRBV6-5 combines with J gene TRBJ1-6, with D hard to call. This CDR3 spans 13 amino acids. The V end lost 9 bases, the J end lost 6 bases, and 12 bases lay between the germline ends. Germline V CDR1 and CDR2: MNHEY, SVGAGI. This chain's CDR3 is CASRSHFNSPLHF. The CDR3 DNA sequence: TGTGCCAGTCGGAGCCATTTTAATTCACCCCTCCACTTT.

This rearrangement joins TRBV27 to TRBJ1-5, with 7 bases aligning to TRBD1. This CDR3 contains 14 residues. Germline CDR1 and CDR2: MNHEY and SMNVEV (reference sequence). V dropped 5 bases and J dropped 7; count of bases not matched to a gene: 8. The CDR3 is CASSTRQGGQPQHF. In nucleotides, the CDR3 is TGTGCCAGCAGTACGAGACAGGGAGGCCAGCCCCAGCATTTT.

CDR3 in DNA: TGTGCCAGCAGCTTGCATAGAAATACAGATACGCAGTATTTT. Protein sequence: CASSLHRNTDTQYF. The chain is built from TRBV5-6 and TRBJ2-3; D remains unclear. The CDR3 consists of 14 residues. The V end lost 1 base, the J end lost 3 bases, and 9 bases lay between the germline ends. From germline, CDR1 is SGHDT and CDR2 YYEEEE.

V and J are TRBV11-3 and TRBJ2-3, with 8 bases that match TRBD1. Germline CDR1 reads SGHNT; CDR2 reads YENEEA. The CDR3 is 14 residues long. Trimming removed 2 bases from V and 3 bases from J; junction bases left unmatched: 1. CDR3 region: CASSLRQGTDTQYF. CDR3 nucleotides: TGTGCCAGCAGCTTACGACAGGGGACAGATACGCAGTATTTT.

This clone was detected only once. This chain links TRBV4-1 with TRBJ2-7, with 8 bases lining up with TRBD1. Losses at the gene ends were 3 bases for V and 1 base for J; bases not matched to a gene: 11. The length of the CDR3 is 17 residues. Germline lookup yields CDR1 MGHRA and CDR2 YSYEKL. The CDR3 spells CASSQTGAHIFSYEQYF. For the CDR3, the DNA is TGCGCCAGCAGCCAGACAGGGGCCCATATCTTTTCCTACGAGCAGTACTTC.

J is TRBJ2-3 and V is TRBV5-6, with 8 positions matching TRBD1. Germline V gene sequence: CDR1 SGHDT, CDR2 YYEEEE. The CDR3 runs 16 residues. The V and J ends lost 7 bases and 2 bases, in that order; junction bases with no gene match: 12. The CDR3 here is CASGLTGGLPTDTQYF. CDR3 bases: TGTGCCAGCGGACTCACAGGGGGGCTACCCACAGATACGCAGTATTTT.

The rearrangement joins TRBV28 to TRBJ2-7; perhaps TRBD1 as D (6 bases). Germline lookup yields CDR1 MDHEN and CDR2 SYDVKM. The CDR3 contains 13 residues. The V end was cut by 6 bases, the J end by 3 bases, with 12 bases between. Here the CDR3 reads CASSPQGFYEQYF. The CDR3 nucleotides are TGTGCCAGCAGCCCCCAGGGGTTCTACGAGCAGTACTTC.

This chain connects TRBV9 to TRBJ1-5, with TRBD1 matching over 7 bases. The V gene end was trimmed by 1 base and the J gene end by 4 bases; junction bases not matched to a gene: 11. The CDR3 is 17 amino acids. Germline V gene lookup returns CDR1 SGDLS and CDR2 YYNGEE. The CDR3 spells CASSVNRSDRSNQPQHF. The CDR3 coding sequence is TGTGCCAGCAGCGTAAACCGCTCGGACAGGTCAAATCAGCCCCAGCATTTT.

The chain joins TRBV7-9 to TRBJ2-2, with TRBD1 as a possible D gene (6 bases). This CDR3 has 17 amino acids. Germline-derived CDR1 and CDR2 are SEHNR and FQNEAQ (reference sequence). Trimming cost V 5 bases and J 4 bases, with 20 bases left between them. CDR3 region: CASSDRQGWFFTGELFF. CDR3 in DNA: TGTGCCAGCAGCGATCGTCAGGGGTGGTTTTTCACCGGGGAGCTGTTTTTT.

The chain couples TRBV10-2 to TRBJ1-2; D remains unclear. Trimming stripped 4 bases from V and 2 bases from J, with 8 bases between. The germline V gene encodes CDR1 WSHSY and CDR2 SAAADI. CDR3 length: 13 residues. The CDR3 region has the DNA TGCGCCAGCAGTGGAACGGGGAACTATGGCTACACCTTC. Its translation is CASSGTGNYGYTF.

V usage is TRBV5-1 and J usage is TRBJ2-1; 10 bases are shared with TRBD2. V lost 4 bases, J lost 8 bases, and 12 bases stayed unmatched. Germline CDR1 SGHRS, CDR2 YFSETQ. The CDR3 covers 16 residues. The CDR3 coding sequence is TGCGCCAGCAGCCCGGGGGAGCGGGAGGGCCTGGATGAGCAGTTCTTC. As protein: CASSPGEREGLDEQFF.

The chain combines TRBV11-2 with TRBJ2-1; 13 bases fit TRBD2. Trimming took 6 bases from V and 0 from J; bases not matched to a gene: 11. CDR3 length equals 19 residues. CDR1 is SGHAT, CDR2 FQNNGV, per germline. The CDR3 coding sequence is TGTGCCAGCAGTGAACTAGCGGGAGGGCCAAATAGCTCCTACAATGAGCAGTTCTTC. It is translated as CASSELAGGPNSSYNEQFF.

This chain links TRBV9 with TRBJ1-1, with a tentative D call TRBD1 (5 bases). The V gene lost 4 bases and the J gene lost 0 bases, with 13 bases spanning the gap. Germline lookup yields CDR1 SGDLS and CDR2 YYNGEE. CDR3 length: 15 residues. For the CDR3, the DNA is TGTGCCAGCAGCTCCACCCCAGGGATGAACACTGAAGCTTTCTTT. As protein: CASSSTPGMNTEAFF. Complete variable domain (other parts from reference TRBV9 and TRBJ1-1): DSGVTQTPKHLITATGQRVTLRCSPRSGDLSVYWYQQSLDQGLQFLIQYYNGEERAKGNILERFSAQQFPDLHSELNLSSLELGDSALYFCASSSTPGMNTEAFFGQGTRLTVV.

The chain links TRBV6-1 to TRBJ2-5, with a weak D call TRBD2 (6 bases). The V end lost 6 bases, the J end lost 3 bases, and 17 bases lay between the germline ends. Germline CDR1 MNHNS, CDR2 SASEGT. The length of the CDR3 is 15 residues. CDR3 sequence (DNA): TGTGCCAGCAGGAACCCTGTGGGCGGGGAAGAGACCCAGTACTTC. This sequence encodes CASRNPVGGEETQYF.

The chain employs TRBV9 and TRBJ2-1; 14 nucleotides agree with TRBD2. V shed 0 bases, J shed 5 bases, and the junction held 7 bases outside the gene matches. In germline, CDR1 is SGDLS, CDR2 YYNGEE. There are 18 residues in the CDR3. CDR3 nucleotide sequence: TGTGCCAGCAGCGTAGTCCCCAGGGGACTAGCGGGAGACAATGAGCAGTTCTTC. Amino acids: CASSVVPRGLAGDNEQFF.

The chain links TRBV10-3 to TRBJ2-7, with D tentatively TRBD2 (5 bases). Trimming stripped 4 bases from V and 2 bases from J, with 21 bases between. This CDR3 spans 17 amino acids. Per the germline V gene, CDR1 is ENHRY and CDR2 is SYGVKD. The CDR3 DNA sequence: TGTGCCATCAGTGCGGAGAGGGCCCCCTCATTAGCCTACGAGCAGTACTTC. Translation gives CAISAERAPSLAYEQYF.

V gene TRBV13 combines with J gene TRBJ2-7, with TRBD2 matching 12 bases. The CDR3 has 17 residues. J was trimmed by 4 bases and V by 0 bases; bases with no gene match: 7. Germline loops: CDR1 PRHDT, CDR2 FYEKMQ (reference sequence). CDR3: CASSLGPSGRVRYEQYF. The CDR3 nucleotides are TGTGCCAGCAGCTTAGGTCCTAGCGGGAGGGTCCGGTACGAGCAGTACTTC.

V and J are TRBV27 and TRBJ2-3, with 11 bases fitting TRBD2. J was trimmed by 2 bases and V by 1 base; bases with no gene match: 8. Germline V gene lookup returns CDR1 MNHEY and CDR2 SMNVEV (reference sequence). The length of the CDR3 is 18 residues. The CDR3 region has the DNA TGTGCCAGCAGTTTATGGGCTAGCGGGAGGACTTACACAGATACGCAGTATTTT. The encoded protein is CASSLWASGRTYTDTQYF.

The J gene is TRBJ2-1, the V gene TRBV27, with D perhaps TRBD1 (5 bases). The V end was cut by 1 base, the J end by 9 bases, with 10 bases between. The CDR3 sequence is 13 residues long. Per germline, CDR1 MNHEY and CDR2 SMNVEV (reference sequence). The CDR3 nucleotides are TGTGCCAGCAGTTTATTGGGGCCCCCTGAGCAGTTCTTC. Translation: CASSLLGPPEQFF.

V is TRBV11-3 and J is TRBJ1-2, with a possible D match to TRBD1 (6 bases). Germline V gene data show CDR1 as SGHNT and CDR2 as YENEEA. The CDR3 is made up of 13 amino acids. V dropped 3 bases and J dropped 5 bases, with 10 bases sitting between them. CDR3 sequence reads: CASSLGARYGYTF. CDR3 in DNA: TGTGCCAGCAGCTTGGGGGCTCGGTATGGCTACACCTTC.

This clone was picked up one time. The chain recombines TRBV6-5 with TRBJ2-5, with a possible D match to TRBD2 (6 bases). The DNA end lines up better with TRBJ2-7; the J call may be wrong. Germline V lookup: CDR1 MNHEY, CDR2 SVGAGI. The CDR3 length is 15 residues. The CDR3 here is CASTSLRDFAYEQYF. The CDR3 DNA sequence: TGTGCCAGCACCTCCCTCCGGGACTTTGCCTACGAGCAGTACTTC.

This clone was counted a single time. CDR3 DNA: TGTGCCAGCAGCTTCGGACTAGCCGGGGAGACCCAGTACTTC. This encodes CASSFGLAGETQYF. The gene calls are TRBV5-5 and TRBJ2-5; 8 bases line up with TRBD2. CDR1 is SGHKS and CDR2 is YYEKEE in the germline V gene (reference sequence). The CDR3 is made up of 14 amino acids. Trimming took 2 bases from V and 5 from J; bases not matched to a gene: 5.

The chain is built from TRBV4-2 and TRBJ2-3; the match to TRBD2 covers 7 bases. The CDR3 spans 18 residues. Per germline, CDR1 LGHNA and CDR2 YNFKEQ. V shed 4 bases, J shed 0 bases, and the junction held 13 bases outside the gene matches. CDR3 DNA sequence: TGTGCCAGCAGCCCCACCTTCCCCCTAGCGGAGAGCACAGATACGCAGTATTTT. Amino acids: CASSPTFPLAESTDTQYF.